This paragraph covers one TCR beta chain sequence. What it recognizes is unknown. A second roughly 7 to 11 cycle PCR used barcoded and J-beta primers. In TCRdb, the 5' RACE reads were re-called with MiXCR into one record per CDR3 protein. In the table there are fewer than 2,000,000 distinct CDR3 sequences, approximately 40% of which are singletons. The germline V gene encodes CDR1 SGDLS and CDR2 YYNGEE. The length of the CDR3 is 15 residues. V lost 4 bases to trimming and J lost 1 base; unmatched junction nucleotides: 6. The sample originates from a study of blood T cells in healthy people across ages. Overall study results and limits: Age showed a roughly linear inverse relationship with TCR beta diversity per million T cells. Researchers judged that diversity estimates from one million T cells fell short of true values.

This clonotype was sampled from a human donor in good health. Sequencing input: blood. The chain is built from TRBV9 and TRBJ2-5; 8 positions match TRBD2. The CDR3 region is CASSLWTSPQETQYF. The DNA for the CDR3 is TGTGCCAGCAGCCTATGGACTAGCCCCCAAGAGACCCAGTACTTC.